This T cell receptor beta chain was recorded in a study of T and B cells in COVID-19 patients. J gave up 7 bases and V 2 bases, and 16 bases lay outside the gene matches. The CDR3 sequence is 18 residues long. BIOMED2 TRB-A/B primer pools were used in multiplex TRB PCR. TCRdb re-called the multiplex PCR reads with MiXCR, one entry per CDR3 protein. The repertoire has roughly 4,700 distinct CDR3 sequences, roughly 30% of them found once; the top ten carry approximately 24%. From blood, roughly 250-500 ng of genomic DNA served as TRB template. The chain carries TRBV12-3 or TRBV12-4 and TRBJ2-1; TRBD2 aligns across 8 bases. This TCR was recovered from a human donor who had recovered from COVID-19. The sample taken for sequencing was blood. The DNA of the CDR3 is TGTGCCAGCAGTTTAAGGCAGCGGGGGCTAGCGGGTCAAAATGAGCAGTTCTTC. Protein sequence: CASSLRQRGLAGQNEQFF.